This T cell receptor beta chain was sequenced during a study of cytomegalovirus exposure and HLA in healthy donors. Background on the study: Most donors, just over 80% of a few hundred genotyped, fell in the Caucasian-associated ancestry cluster. Whole-study findings and limits: V segments that were indistinguishable, TRBV6-2 and TRBV6-3 among them, were omitted from analysis.

PCR was performed using 60 Vbeta and 13 Jbeta primers. The data were produced by immunoSEQ multiplex PCR, yet TCRdb's version contains in-frame clones alone and is incomplete. The sample has 100,000 to 150,000 clones, approximately 77% seen once. Comment on this clone: The antigen is not known.

CDR1 SGHAT and CDR2 FQNNGV come from the germline V gene. V was cut by 0 bases and J by 3 bases, with 19 bases left in between. This CDR3 is built from 18 residues. This TCR was sampled from a woman aged 40 to 50 in good health and CMV-seronegative. The rearrangement links TRBV11-2 to TRBJ2-3, with D hard to call. Input material: PBMCs. The DNA for the CDR3 is TGTGCCAGCAGCTTAGAGGGCCCGGATACCCAAAGGACAGATACGCAGTATTTT. Its translation: CASSLEGPDTQRTDTQYF.